This T cell receptor beta chain was recovered during a study of blood T cell repertoires in COVID-19 (TCRdb year 2020). Broadly, across the study: Samples covering the acute and convalescent phases of COVID-19 were provided by collaborators in the United States, Italy and Spain. Where available, HLA class I and class II types were obtained from metadata supplied by the sample provider rather than from assay-based typing. Sample metadata almost always included a de-identified subject ID, COVID-19 status, age in years and sex. The repertoires were made available in a free public database intended to serve as a resource for research on the immune response to SARS-CoV-2. The dataset comprised deeply sampled blood TCRbeta repertoires from subjects exposed to, actively infected with, or recovered from COVID-19. Samples came from the ongoing ImmuneRACE study (first 160 participants) plus 1,254 subjects from 6 global collaborators. The material from the prospective study consisted of cDNA or gDNA derived from T cells, B-cell-depleted T cells, or PBMCs.

V loses 0 bases of germline sequence and J loses 0 bases, and the interval between the two ends is 12 bases. CDR1 and CDR2 were assigned from the germline V gene as KGHSH and LQKENI. The CDR3 starts with the cysteine, ends with the phenylalanine, and has 16 residues. Of all the DNA, just the CDR3 is kept, 48 bases in frame from base 1. TCRbeta CDR3 regions were amplified from genomic DNA using the immunoSEQ Assay, a bias-controlled multiplex PCR. In the original analysis: The number of nucleated cells in each sample was estimated from the amplification of reference gene primers within the assay. Sequence reads were collapsed and filtered to measure the absolute abundance of every unique TCRbeta CDR3 rearrangement. For each sample, productive Simpson clonality was calculated by taking the square root of Simpson's diversity index across productive rearrangements. TCRdb retrieved this table from immuneACCESS and kept in-frame rearrangements only. Not all clones are present; in checked studies, unresolved V genes account for under half, and no reason is known for the remainder. The DNA was the basis for D and trimming; V, J and clone size are from that table. The sample table contains under 350,000 clones; only one count was recorded for around 86% of them. The ten most abundant clones make up about 4% of the sample.

Regarding this clone: This clone's antigen is unknown. Base qualities are missing; no much larger clone stands one base away.

Study-wide findings and limitations: Clinical and demographic metadata were provided uncurated, with the amount varying by source and participant.

Collaborating institutions collected whole blood in K2EDTA tubes following their own protocols. For TCRbeta analysis, collaborator samples were shipped as frozen whole blood, as isolated PBMCs, or as DNA extracted from either sample type. The rearrangement joined TRBV18 to TRBJ2-7; the D gene is possibly TRBD2, with 7 bases matching. Sequenced: peripheral blood. The receptor was derived from a man younger than 30 with active or convalescent COVID-19. CDR3 protein: CASSPPAGASSYEQYF. The DNA sequence follows: TGTGCCAGCTCACCACCGGCGGGGGCTAGCTCCTACGAGCAGTACTTC.